This is a list of T cell receptor beta chains from one sample in a study of T cell responses to AZD1222 COVID-19 vaccine. TCRdb's table, derived via immunoSEQ multiplex PCR, lists solely in-frame clones and lacks some. In the table there are more than 150,000 clones, 90% of which are singletons. The specimen was peripheral blood, collected on day 0 of AZD1222 vaccination. The receptors shown here come from an adult in good health. CDR3s include the opening cysteine and the closing phenylalanine or tryptophan. Fields, in order: clone size, D gene, V gene, J gene, CDR3 DNA, CDR3 protein. The D gene is left open where the match is weak. Where a row states a size, it is once, few, many or the class of an expanded clone; other rows omit it.

NA	NA	TRBV18	TRBJ2-5	TGTGCCAGCTCACCCCCTGGGACCACTTTCCAAGAGACCCAGTACTTC	CASSPPGTTFQETQYF
NA	NA	TRBV2	TRBJ1-5	TGTGCCAGCAGTGAGTGGGACCATCAGCCCCAGCATTTT	CASSEWDHQPQHF
NA	TRBD1	TRBV6-6	TRBJ1-1	TGTGCCAGCGACAGGGGAGGTGGCACTGAAGCTTTCTTT	CASDRGGGTEAFF
NA	NA	TRBV4-1	TRBJ1-5	TGCGCCAGCAGCCAAGATCTTCTGAGCAATCAGCCCCAGCATTTT	CASSQDLLSNQPQHF
NA	NA	TRBV28	TRBJ2-2	TGTGCCAGCAGTTTACAAACCGGGGAGCTGTTTTTT	CASSLQTGELFF
NA	NA	TRBV6-1	TRBJ1-2	TGTGCCAGCAGTGATAGGGACGGCGTCTATGGCTACACCTTC	CASSDRDGVYGYTF
NA	TRBD1	TRBV7-2	TRBJ1-2	TGTGCCAGCAGCGATCGACAGGGACTTTCTCATGGCTACACCTTC	CASSDRQGLSHGYTF
NA	NA	TRBV4-3	TRBJ2-3	TGCGCCAGCAGCCAAGAGGGGTCGTCCACAGATACGCAGTATTTT	CASSQEGSSTDTQYF
NA	NA	TRBV7-3	TRBJ1-6	TGTGCCAGCAGCCTCCGGGCGGGGGGTGATTCACCCCTCCACTTT	CASSLRAGGDSPLHF
NA	TRBD2	TRBV3-1/TRBV3-2	TRBJ2-5	TGTGCCAGCAGCCAACGACTAGCGGGGGGCGGAGAAGAGACCCAGTACTTC	CASSQRLAGGGEETQYF
NA	NA	TRBV29-1	TRBJ1-3	TGCAGCGTAAGGGCTGGAAACACCATATATTTT	CSVRAGNTIYF
NA	NA	TRBV19	TRBJ1-2	TGTGCCAGTACACTGATATCAGTGTCTCCATACCATGGCTACACCTTC	CASTLISVSPYHGYTF
NA	NA	TRBV6-5	TRBJ1-1	TGTGCCAGCAGAACCCGTAACACTGAAGCTTTCTTT	CASRTRNTEAFF
NA	NA	TRBV29-1	TRBJ1-2	TGCACGACGACAGTTGGATATGGCTACACCTTC	CTTTVGYGYTF
NA	TRBD1	TRBV28	TRBJ1-3	TGTGCCAGCAGTCCCAGGGGGTACGGAAACACCATATATTTT	CASSPRGYGNTIYF
NA	NA	TRBV11-3	TRBJ2-7	TGTGCCAGCAGCTTAACCGATCGCGCCTACGAGCAGTACTTC	CASSLTDRAYEQYF
once	NA	TRBV6-5	TRBJ1-4	TGTGCCAGCAGTTACCCCGGGGCGGAAAAACTGTTTTTT	CASSYPGAEKLFF
NA	NA	TRBV5-1	TRBJ1-2	TGCGCCAGCAGGTACGACCGTGACTATGGCTACACCTTC	CASRYDRDYGYTF
NA	NA	TRBV19	TRBJ1-6	TGTGCCAGTAGTATTTCCTTTCCAACAGCGGTCGGGTCACCCCTCCACTTT	CASSISFPTAVGSPLHF
NA	TRBD2	TRBV27	TRBJ2-3	TGTGCCAGCAGTTTCCGAACCCGGACTAGCGGGGGCGGGAGCACAGATACGCAGTATTTT	CASSFRTRTSGGGSTDTQYF